This entry features one T cell receptor (beta chain) sequence. No antigen is known for it. The germline V gene encodes CDR1 SEHNR and CDR2 FQNEAQ (reference sequence). Trimming left V 3 bases short and J 0 bases short, with 12 bases between. CDR3 length: 15 amino acids. The PCR had 60 Vbeta and 13 Jbeta primers. Produced via immunoSEQ multiplex PCR; TCRdb's table is partial and in-frame only. In the table there are about 130,000 clones, 65% to 80% of which are singletons. This record comes from a study of cytomegalovirus exposure and HLA in healthy donors. Study-level findings and limits: Cytomegalovirus association was listed for about 180 TCR beta chains.

The V call is TRBV7-9, the J call TRBJ2-7; D is ambiguous. Sequenced: PBMCs. This clonotype was obtained from a man under 40 in good health and CMV-seronegative. The CDR3: CASSLTGGNSYEQYF. In DNA form, the CDR3 reads TGTGCCAGCAGCTTGACGGGTGGTAACTCCTACGAGCAGTACTTC.